This TCR beta chain is drawn from a study of blood T cell repertoires in COVID-19. In the study overall: Italy, Spain and the United States were the sources of the convalescent and acute COVID-19 samples. Sources were T cells, B-cell-depleted T cells, or PBMCs; the material itself was cDNA or gDNA.

V was pared by 4 bases and J by 6 bases, with 15 bases between. Germline CDR1 is MGHDK and CDR2 is SYGVNS. This CDR3 is 14 amino acids long. Profiled with immunoSEQ multiplex PCR; TCRdb holds only in-frame clones, not every one. Of 250,000 to 300,000 clones in the sample, roughly 91% were seen once. Participants, about 18 to 100 years old, spanned 24 US areas. In assigning cohorts, the study relied on participant-reported clinical history. This clone was seen just once. The sequencing input was PBMCs or T cells enriched from blood (not recorded which). The chain joins TRBV25-1 to TRBJ1-2; D may be TRBD1 (5 bases). The sequence was collected from a woman in her forties with acute COVID-19. The CDR3 coding sequence is TGTGCCAGCAGTGGCACCCAGGGTGTACATGGCTACACCTTC. It is translated as CASSGTQGVHGYTF.